This entry is about one T cell receptor (beta chain). What it binds is not known. Patients all relapsed after autologous stem cell transplantation, and there was variation in brentuximab vedotin exposure. Germline V gene lookup returns CDR1 SGHVS and CDR2 FNYEAQ. The J segment lost 9 bases and the V segment lost 5 bases, leaving 10 bases of the junction unmatched. The CDR3 consists of 14 residues. The data belong to a study of PD-1 blockade in classical Hodgkin lymphoma. Study outcomes and limitations: Patients starting nivolumab less than 1 year after ASCT had lower diversity and were excluded from later analyses. Complete responders had baseline diversity similar to newly diagnosed patients. Relative to healthy donors, newly diagnosed patients reportedly had lower baseline TCR diversity, which was reported as lower still in relapsed/refractory patients.

The assay was immunoSEQ multiplex PCR, and TCRdb's table has in-frame clones only and misses some. The sample shows some 150,000 clones, about four fifths of them seen only once. The rearrangement links TRBV7-6 to TRBJ2-1, with 7 bases that match TRBD1. The sequence came from a human donor with classical Hodgkin lymphoma. The sample was peripheral blood mononuclear cells (PBMCs), taken before the second cycle of nivolumab. CDR3 coding DNA: TGTGCCAGCAGCCTTCTCGTCCCAGGGGGTGAGCAGTTCTTC. It yields the protein CASSLLVPGGEQFF.